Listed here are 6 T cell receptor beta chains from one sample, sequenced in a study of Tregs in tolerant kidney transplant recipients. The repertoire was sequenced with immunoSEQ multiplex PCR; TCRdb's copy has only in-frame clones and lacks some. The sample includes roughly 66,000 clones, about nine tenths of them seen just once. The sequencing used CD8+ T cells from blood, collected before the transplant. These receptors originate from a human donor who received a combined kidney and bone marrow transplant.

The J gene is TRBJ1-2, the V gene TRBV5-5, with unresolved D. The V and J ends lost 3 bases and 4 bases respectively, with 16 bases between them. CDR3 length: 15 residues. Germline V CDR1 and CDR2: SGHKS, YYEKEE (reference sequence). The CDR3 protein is CASSWWIGGAYGYTF. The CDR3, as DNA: TGTGCCAGCAGCTGGTGGATTGGCGGAGCCTATGGCTACACCTTC.

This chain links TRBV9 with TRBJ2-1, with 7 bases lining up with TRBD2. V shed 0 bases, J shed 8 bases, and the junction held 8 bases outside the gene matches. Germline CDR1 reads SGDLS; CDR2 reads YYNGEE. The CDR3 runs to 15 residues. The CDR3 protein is CASSVARTRSYEQFF. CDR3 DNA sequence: TGTGCCAGCAGCGTAGCTCGGACTAGATCGTATGAGCAGTTCTTC.

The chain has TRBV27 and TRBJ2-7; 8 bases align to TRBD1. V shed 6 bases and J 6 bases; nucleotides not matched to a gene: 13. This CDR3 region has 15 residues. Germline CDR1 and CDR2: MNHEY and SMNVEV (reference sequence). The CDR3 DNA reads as TGTGCCAGCAGACCCCCGGACAGGGCATGGGGCGAGCAGTACTTC. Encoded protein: CASRPPDRAWGEQYF.

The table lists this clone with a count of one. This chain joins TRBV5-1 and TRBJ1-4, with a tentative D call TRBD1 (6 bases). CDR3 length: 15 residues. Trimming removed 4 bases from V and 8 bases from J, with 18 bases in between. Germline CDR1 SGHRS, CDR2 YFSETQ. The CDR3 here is CASSAGLRRGEKLFF. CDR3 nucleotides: TGCGCCAGCAGCGCCGGACTGAGAAGGGGGGAAAAACTGTTTTTT.

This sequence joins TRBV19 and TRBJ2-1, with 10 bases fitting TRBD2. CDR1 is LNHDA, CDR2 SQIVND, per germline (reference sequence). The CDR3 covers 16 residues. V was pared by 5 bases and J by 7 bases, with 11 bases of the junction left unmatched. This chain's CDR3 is CASSSSGGATGNEQFF. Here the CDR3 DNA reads TGTGCCAGTAGTTCAAGCGGGGGGGCTACGGGTAATGAGCAGTTCTTC.

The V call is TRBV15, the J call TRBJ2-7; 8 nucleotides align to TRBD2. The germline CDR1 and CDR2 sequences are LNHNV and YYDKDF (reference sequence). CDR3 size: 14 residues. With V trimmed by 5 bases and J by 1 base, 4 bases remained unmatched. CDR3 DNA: TGTGCCACCAGCGCGGGAGGCCCTTCCTACGAGCAGTACTTC. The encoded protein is CATSAGGPSYEQYF.